The source of this TCR beta chain is a study of T cell responses to AZD1222 COVID-19 vaccine (dated by TCRdb to the early 2020s). At the level of the whole study: Because spike-specific TCR depth and breadth did not differ between the two schedules, AZD1222 recipients who got a second dose at roughly 4 weeks were pooled with those who got a second dose at roughly 12 weeks. Trial participants were enrolled by age into 18-55, 56-69 and 70-plus year subgroups, with around 150, 28 and 57 TCR-sequenced participants respectively. A total of 240 or so trial participants underwent TCR sequencing, of whom more than 200 had received two doses of AZD1222 and about 25 had received two doses of the MenACWY control vaccine.

With respect to this clone: Its antigen target is currently unknown. Base qualities are not recorded, but no much larger clone differs from it by a single base.

The research as a whole found: After two AZD1222 doses, spike-specific TCR breadth and depth were significantly higher than at day 0 and than in MenACWY recipients. Most participants were white British and females outnumbered males, and the authors suggested that clonal diversity may have been underestimated. Because no day 14 peak-response samples were available, the repertoires could be characterized only after the peak T cell response. Vaccine-associated CD4 TCRs spanned the whole spike protein, with dominant responses in regions 160-218 and 743-854. Conclusions about previously exposed vaccinees are limited, since just six AZD1222 recipients were seropositive for SARS-CoV-2 at baseline. The 56-69-year group was small, and its depth increase did not reach significance, likely because of low power. Epitopes outside the regions mutated in the B.1.351 and B.1.1.7 variants were reportedly recognized by nearly half of the unique spike-specific TCRs.

The CDR3 regions of human TCRbeta chains were analyzed by immunosequencing. The study's own analysis went as follows. Repertoire TCRs were matched against a reference library of SARS-CoV-2-specific TCRs generated with the MIRA antigen-specificity platform. Breadth meant the fraction of unique TCRs that were SARS-CoV-2-associated, whereas depth meant the fraction of total T cells that were SARS-CoV-2-associated. Using the MIRA data, every spike-specific TCR was mapped to the spike region that the TCR reacted to and assigned to either a CD4 or a CD8 class. Log10-transformed breadth and depth values were compared by one-way ANOVA with Sidak's multiple comparisons tests. Not all clones reach the TCRdb copy of this immuneACCESS table, which keeps in-frame sequences only. Checked studies attribute under half of the gap to unresolved V genes and leave the rest unexplained. V and J calls and clone size are those listed in that table; D and trimming were worked out from the DNA. This sample lists under 95,000 clones; about 88% were detected once. The leading ten clones occupy about 3% of the sample.

The intended sense of this specimen's time point label: baseline before first vaccination. Samples from vaccinated people were obtained from the UK trials COV001 and COV002, which included a single-blind randomized controlled phase 2/3 trial of AZD1222 (ChAdOx1 nCoV-19) in healthy adults. For TCRbeta chain sequencing, PBMC samples from trial participants were taken at day 0 and at day 28 after the second dose. This TCR was recovered from an adult in good health. Sequencing was performed on peripheral blood, taken on day 0 of AZD1222 vaccination.

The CDR3 corresponds to CASSLQGGQDNSPLHF. Read as DNA, the sequence is TGTGCCAGCTCACTGCAGGGTGGTCAGGATAATTCACCCCTCCACTTT. The rearranged segments are TRBV18 and TRBJ1-6; the D gene is possibly TRBD1, with 5 bases matching. Relative to germline, V is 4 bases shorter and J is 5 bases shorter, with 15 bases between their ends. There are 16 amino acids in the CDR3, from cysteine to phenylalanine inclusive. Only the CDR3 DNA is retained, 48 bases long and in frame from the first base. CDR1 and CDR2 are read off the germline V gene as KGHSH and LQKENI.